Each of the 7 T cell receptor beta chains below was sequenced from the same sample in a study of cytomegalovirus exposure and HLA in healthy donors. The PCR had 60 Vbeta and 13 Jbeta primers. Measured with immunoSEQ multiplex PCR; TCRdb has only the in-frame clones, and not every one. The sample holds 100,000 to 150,000 clones, 65% to 90% seen once. What was sequenced was PBMCs. These receptors were obtained from a middle-aged man in good health and CMV-seronegative.

The rearrangement joins TRBV7-9 to TRBJ1-1; TRBD1 aligns across 10 bases. Germline CDR1 and CDR2: SEHNR and FQNEAQ (reference sequence). J gave up 6 bases and V 5 bases, and 6 bases lay outside the gene matches. The CDR3 has 14 amino acids. The CDR3 DNA follows: TGTGCCAGCAGCCGAGGACAGGGGGTCTCTGAAGCTTTCTTT. Protein: CASSRGQGVSEAFF.

There are a few counts of this clone. CDR3 amino acids: CASSSGQGAGNEKLFF. In DNA form, the CDR3 reads TGTGCCAGCAGCAGCGGACAGGGGGCGGGTAATGAAAAACTGTTTTTT. V and J are TRBV4-2 and TRBJ1-4, with 11 bases aligning to TRBD1. CDR3 length: 16 amino acids. Germline assignment: CDR1 LGHNA and CDR2 YNFKEQ. V lost 5 bases and J lost 4; bases outside the gene matches: 6.

The V gene is TRBV19, the J gene TRBJ1-3, with D uncertain. Germline V CDR1 and CDR2: LNHDA, SQIVND (reference sequence). CDR3 length equals 14 residues. V lost 4 bases to trimming and J lost 2 bases, with 9 bases between them. The CDR3 sequence is CASSTRGAGNTIYF. The CDR3, as DNA: TGTGCCAGTAGTACGCGCGGGGCTGGAAACACCATATATTTT.

This sequence joins TRBV2 and TRBJ1-5; D call uncertain. Germline CDR1 and CDR2: SNHLY and FYNNEI. The CDR3 sequence is 13 residues long. V dropped 7 bases and J dropped 6 bases, with 13 bases sitting between them. The CDR3 sequence: CASTEELPQPQHF. The CDR3 coding sequence is TGTGCCAGCACCGAGGAGCTCCCTCAGCCCCAGCATTTT.

This chain joins TRBV30 and TRBJ1-2, with 9 bases aligning to TRBD1. The CDR3 covers 12 residues. The junction had 2 bases not matched to a gene; V was cut back by 1 base and J by 8 bases. The germline CDR1 and CDR2 sequences are GTSNPN and SVGIG (reference sequence). The CDR3: CAWSAGQGGYTF. The CDR3 region has the DNA TGTGCCTGGAGTGCTGGACAGGGGGGCTACACCTTC.

J is TRBJ2-7 and V is TRBV7-9; possible D gene TRBD1, 5 bases. The CDR3 loop spans 12 amino acids. Deletions cut 5 bases from V and 3 bases from J, with 8 bases between. Germline CDR1 SEHNR, CDR2 FQNEAQ (reference sequence). The CDR3 spells CASSDDSYEQYF. DNA of the CDR3: TGTGCCAGCAGCGACGACAGCTACGAGCAGTACTTC.

The CDR3 bases are TGTGCCAGCAGTCACAGGGGTCTCTACGAGCAGTACTTC. Its protein product is CASSHRGLYEQYF. The gene calls are TRBV2 and TRBJ2-5; 7 bases match TRBD1. The closer fit of TRBJ2-7 to the DNA end suggests the J call may be wrong. CDR1 and CDR2 (germline): SNHLY, FYNNEI. This CDR3 is built from 13 residues.